The present entry profiles one T cell receptor (beta chain) with its context. This sample was taken from a study of CD8 T cells in Susac syndrome. Random-hexamer reverse transcription was applied to about 0.45 to 1 ug RNA. TCRdb re-analysed the immunoSEQ multiplex PCR reads in MiXCR, keeping a single row per CDR3 protein. The sample holds over 150,000 distinct CDR3 sequences, about 95% seen once. CDR1 DFQATT and CDR2 SNEGSKA come from the germline V gene (reference sequence). The CDR3 is made up of 13 amino acids. V lost 2 bases and J 3 bases, leaving 11 bases between the germline ends. Negative isolation was used for CD8+ and CD4+ T cells, and FACS enrichment was applied to TEMRA cells.

The clonotype was recovered from a human donor with multiple sclerosis. The material sequenced was CD4+ T cells from PBMCs. The V gene is TRBV20-1, the J gene TRBJ2-7; D is uncertain. The CDR3 sequence is CSARMGQDYEQYF. The CDR3 DNA sequence: TGCAGTGCTAGAATGGGCCAAGACTACGAGCAGTACTTC.